This TCR beta chain was obtained from a study of blood T cell repertoires in COVID-19. Study-wide background: Researchers got acute and convalescent COVID-19 samples from the United States, Italy and Spain. T cells, B-cell-depleted T cells, or PBMCs provided the cDNA or gDNA that served as material.

In the original processing: Estimated nucleated cell counts came from reference gene primer amplification. Clones were sequenced by immunoSEQ multiplex PCR, and TCRdb holds only the in-frame ones, with some missing. V, J and clone size were drawn from that table, and D and trimming were deduced from the DNA. The data hold 200,000 or so clones, with around 84% observed a single time. Trimming took off 6 bases at V and 4 bases at J, with 12 bases between the two ends. This CDR3 is built from 13 residues. CDR1 MNHEY and CDR2 SMNVEV come from the germline V gene (reference sequence). This TCR was recovered from a man between 50 and 59 years old who had recovered from COVID-19. V is TRBV27 and J is TRBJ1-2; possibly TRBD1 for D (6 bases). Sequenced: peripheral blood. CDR3 region: CASSSGHTYGYTF. The CDR3 nucleotides are TGTGCCAGCAGCTCGGGACATACCTATGGCTACACCTTC.